This T cell receptor beta chain was observed in a study of T cells in Graves' hyperthyroidism and ophthalmopathy. V was cut by 1 base and J by 2 bases, with 14 bases left in between. The CDR3 runs 15 residues. The germline V gene has CDR1 DFQATT and CDR2 SNEGSKA (reference sequence). Amplification of TCR beta CDR3 regions was performed using RNA transcripts as template. HTBI primers were employed in a first-round RT-PCR of the TCR CDR3. TCRdb analysed the multiplex PCR reads with MiXCR anew, one entry per CDR3 protein. The sample yields around 380,000 distinct CDR3 sequences, approximately 13% seen once.

Specimen: blood. This chain connects TRBV20-1 to TRBJ2-5, with a weak D call TRBD1 (6 bases). The TCR sequence derives from a man aged 25 to 45 with Graves' hyperthyroidism that later progressed to Graves' ophthalmopathy. CDR3 region: CSARVPLTGQETQYF. In DNA form, the CDR3 reads TGCAGTGCTAGAGTTCCACTTACAGGGCAAGAGACCCAGTACTTC.